The 24 T cell receptor beta chains below were found in one sample sequenced in a study of CD8+ T cells in alopecia areata. Following RNA extraction, reverse transcription yielded cDNA that acted as the sequencing template. Libraries were prepared by immunoSEQ multiplex PCR; TCRdb keeps only in-frame clonotypes and omits some of them. The data show over 250,000 clones, with about three fifths seen just once and about 0.9% held by the top ten. Treatment meaning: oral pan-JAK inhibitor, 5-10 mg twice daily. Sequencing used CD4+ T cells sorted from blood, obtained at week 52, from a patient treated with tofacitinib. All receptors derive from a human donor with alopecia areata.

The chain combines TRBV19 with TRBJ1-4; D unresolved. In germline, CDR1 is LNHDA, CDR2 SQIVND (reference sequence). The V and J ends lost 8 bases and 0 bases respectively, with 1 base between them. This CDR3 comprises 11 residues. The CDR3 sequence: CASATNEKLFF. DNA for the CDR3: TGTGCCAGTGCAACTAATGAAAAACTGTTTTTT.

The rearrangement links TRBV15 to TRBJ2-7; D unresolved. The germline CDR1 and CDR2 sequences are LNHNV and YYDKDF (reference sequence). V dropped 0 bases and J dropped 6 bases, with 9 bases sitting between them. CDR3 length: 13 residues. CDR3 in amino acids: CATSREDGVEQYF. In DNA, the CDR3 is TGTGCCACCAGCAGAGAGGATGGGGTCGAGCAGTACTTC.

The chain is built from TRBV27 and TRBJ1-2; D perhaps matches TRBD1 (6 bases). The V gene lost 5 bases and the J gene lost 0 bases, with 16 bases spanning the gap. Germline V gene lookup returns CDR1 MNHEY and CDR2 SMNVEV (reference sequence). The CDR3 is 16 residues long. This chain's CDR3 is CASSPSRGLANYGYTF. CDR3 bases: TGTGCCAGCAGTCCCAGCAGGGGACTAGCTAACTATGGCTACACCTTC.

CDR3 sequence reads: CASSYTVNTEAFF. Written as DNA, the CDR3 is TGTGCCAGCAGTTACACGGTGAACACTGAAGCTTTCTTT. The J gene is TRBJ1-1, the V gene TRBV6-5; D not certain. CDR3 length: 13 residues. Trimming took 2 bases from V and 0 from J, leaving 4 bases between them. Germline V gene sequence: CDR1 MNHEY, CDR2 SVGAGI.

DNA for the CDR3: TGTGCCTTCCTACAGGGGGCGGCCCAGTACTTC. The encoded protein is CAFLQGAAQYF. V usage is TRBV30 and J usage is TRBJ2-5; 9 positions agree with TRBD1. With 7 bases clipped from V and 9 bases from J, the junction kept 6 bases outside the gene matches. Germline lookup yields CDR1 GTSNPN and CDR2 SVGIG (reference sequence). This CDR3 is built from 11 residues.

The rearrangement uses TRBV5-4 and TRBJ2-7, with D perhaps matching TRBD2 (6 bases). V was pared by 3 bases and J by 6 bases, with 16 bases between. The germline V gene has CDR1 SGHNT and CDR2 YYREEE (reference sequence). CDR3 size: 14 residues. The CDR3 nucleotides read TGTGCCAGCAGCTCAGGCGGGGAAGGCGTCGAGCAGTACTTC. Translating it yields CASSSGGEGVEQYF.

This chain uses TRBV5-6 with TRBJ2-7, with D hard to call. V was pared by 1 base and J by 3 bases, with 8 bases between. The CDR3 has 13 residues. In germline, CDR1 is SGHDT, CDR2 YYEEEE. The DNA of the CDR3 is TGTGCCAGCAGCTTGTACAGCTACTACGAGCAGTACTTC. Translated: CASSLYSYYEQYF.

This clone has only a few counts. The chain joins TRBV4-2 to TRBJ1-5; D gene unclear. V lost 0 bases and J lost 4, with 10 bases in between. CDR1 LGHNA and CDR2 YNFKEQ come from the germline V gene. This CDR3 has 15 amino acids. CDR3: CASSQDLLNNQPQHF. CDR3 sequence (DNA): TGTGCCAGCAGCCAAGATCTTCTCAATAATCAGCCCCAGCATTTT.

In its sample, this clone was seen a few times. This rearrangement joins TRBV6-5 to TRBJ2-3; D gene uncertain. Germline V gene lookup returns CDR1 MNHEY and CDR2 SVGAGI. V lost 7 bases and J lost 6, with 11 bases in between. The CDR3 spans 12 residues. As DNA, the CDR3 is TGTGCCAGCAATCCCTCCGGGGATACGCAGTATTTT. This encodes CASNPSGDTQYF.

The J gene is TRBJ1-2, the V gene TRBV7-8; D remains ambiguous. V lost 1 base, J lost 2 bases, and 14 bases lay in between. The germline V gene has CDR1 SGHVS and CDR2 FQNEAQ. This CDR3 contains 16 residues. CDR3 nucleotides: TGTGCCAGCAGCTTAGGGCCAGGTCTAGAAAACTATGGCTACACCTTC. Protein product: CASSLGPGLENYGYTF.

The chain recombines TRBV9 with TRBJ2-1; D perhaps matches TRBD2 (5 bases). The CDR3 consists of 16 residues. V shed 0 bases and J shed 8 bases, with 18 bases lying between them. CDR1 and CDR2 from the germline V gene are SGDLS and YYNGEE. The chain's CDR3 is CASSVAIGSGKHEQFF. The CDR3, as DNA: TGTGCCAGCAGCGTAGCTATTGGATCGGGGAAGCATGAGCAGTTCTTC.

The chain couples TRBV2 to TRBJ1-1; D call uncertain. Germline lookup yields CDR1 SNHLY and CDR2 FYNNEI. The CDR3 contains 14 residues. Trimming cost V 3 bases and J 1 base, with 9 bases left between them. The CDR3 nucleotides are TGTGCCAGCAGTGACGGGTTATCGAACACTGAAGCTTTCTTT. This encodes CASSDGLSNTEAFF.

The chain couples TRBV30 to TRBJ1-2, with D tentatively TRBD1 (6 bases). The germline CDR1 and CDR2 sequences are GTSNPN and SVGIG (reference sequence). Between the trimmed V and J ends, which lost 2 bases and 7 bases, there was a span of 14 bases. This CDR3 spans 13 amino acids. The CDR3 here is CAWSLNREVGYTF. Here the CDR3 DNA reads TGTGCCTGGAGTCTCAACAGGGAGGTTGGCTACACCTTC.

V and J are TRBV4-3 and TRBJ2-5; D may be TRBD1 (7 bases). Trimming stripped 0 bases from V and 7 bases from J, with 12 bases between. This CDR3 is 14 amino acids long. From germline, CDR1 is LGHNA and CDR2 YSLEER. The chain's CDR3 is CASSQENRGLTQYF. CDR3 in DNA: TGCGCCAGCAGCCAAGAGAACAGGGGACTGACCCAGTACTTC.

The J gene is TRBJ1-5, the V gene TRBV6-6; 9 positions agree with TRBD1. V was clipped by 1 base and J by 6 bases; unmatched bases: 4. Germline assignment: CDR1 MNHNY and CDR2 SVGAGI (reference sequence). The CDR3 has 15 amino acids. The CDR3 loop reads CASSYWGTGSQPQHF. The CDR3 DNA sequence: TGTGCCAGCAGTTACTGGGGGACAGGGAGTCAGCCCCAGCATTTT.

This clone has a handful of counts. CDR3 residues: CAISSDYSNQPQHF. DNA for the CDR3: TGTGCCATCAGCTCAGATTATAGCAATCAGCCCCAGCATTTT. J is TRBJ1-5 and V is TRBV10-3; D not certain. The CDR3 extends over 14 amino acids. Germline values: CDR1 ENHRY, CDR2 SYGVKD. V was shortened by 6 bases and J by 0 bases, with 9 bases between the two germline ends.

V usage is TRBV7-3 and J usage is TRBJ2-3; 7 bases are a match to TRBD1. Germline V gives CDR1 SGHTA, CDR2 FQGTGA. With 8 bases clipped from V and 4 bases from J, the junction kept 9 bases outside the gene matches. CDR3 length: 14 residues. The CDR3 coding sequence is TGTGCCAGCGCGGTGGGCAGGGGGTCAGATACGCAGTATTTT. Residues: CASAVGRGSDTQYF.

J is TRBJ1-5 and V is TRBV27; 10 bases fit TRBD1. V lost 7 bases to trimming and J lost 0 bases; unmatched junction nucleotides: 9. CDR1 is MNHEY, CDR2 SMNVEV, per germline (reference sequence). The CDR3 runs 17 residues. This CDR3 is CASKPGQGIYSNQPQHF. The CDR3 DNA is TGTGCCAGCAAACCGGGACAGGGGATATATAGCAATCAGCCCCAGCATTTT.

The rearrangement uses TRBV5-1 and TRBJ2-5, with 8 bases lining up with TRBD2. J was trimmed by 2 bases and V by 4 bases; bases with no gene match: 4. Germline-derived CDR1 and CDR2 are SGHRS and YFSETQ. The CDR3 contains 14 residues. Here the CDR3 reads CASSPGGVQETQYF. The CDR3 DNA is TGCGCCAGCAGCCCCGGGGGGGTTCAAGAGACCCAGTACTTC. Based on the CDR3 plus reference TRBV5-1 and TRBJ2-5, the full variable domain is KAGVTQTPRYLIKTRGQQVTLSCSPISGHRSVSWYQQTPGQGLQFLFEYFSETQRNKGNFPGRFSGRQFSNSRSEMNVSTLELGDSALYLCASSPGGVQETQYFGPGTRLLVL.

The chain recombines TRBV2 with TRBJ1-3, with unresolved D. Trimming removed 8 bases at V and 2 bases at J, with 16 bases between. This CDR3 is built from 15 residues. Germline V CDR1 and CDR2: SNHLY, FYNNEI. Written as DNA, the CDR3 is TGTGCCAGCGGTTTGACGGTGGGCCCTGGAAACACCATATATTTT. Its translation: CASGLTVGPGNTIYF.

This clone was counted a few times. The rearrangement uses TRBV9 and TRBJ2-3; no clear D gene. The CDR3 length is 13 residues. CDR1 is SGDLS, CDR2 YYNGEE, per germline. V lost 4 bases and J lost 6, with 12 bases in between. CDR3 sequence: CASSRHVEDTQYF. The CDR3 DNA sequence: TGTGCCAGCAGCCGCCATGTTGAGGATACGCAGTATTTT.

The chain employs TRBV5-1 and TRBJ2-5; D tentatively reads TRBD1 or TRBD2 (5 bases each). The CDR3 runs 13 residues. Deletions cut 3 bases from V and 4 bases from J, with 10 bases between. Germline assignment: CDR1 SGHRS and CDR2 YFSETQ. CDR3 residues: CASSWDEGETQYF. The DNA of the CDR3 is TGCGCCAGCAGCTGGGACGAGGGAGAGACCCAGTACTTC.

This clone was seen a handful of times. This CDR3 reads CAWRGSSYNEQFF. DNA for the CDR3: TGTGCCTGGAGGGGGAGCTCCTACAATGAGCAGTTCTTC. The chain combines TRBV30 with TRBJ2-1, with a possible D match to TRBD2 (5 bases). The V and J ends lost 3 bases and 0 bases respectively, with 6 bases between them. The germline gives CDR1 GTSNPN, CDR2 SVGIG (reference sequence). This CDR3 has 13 amino acids.

The gene calls are TRBV4-3 and TRBJ2-5; no firm D call. The CDR3 totals 13 residues. CDR1 is LGHNA and CDR2 is YSLEER in the germline V gene. Trimming cost V 3 bases and J 5 bases, with 10 bases left between them. DNA of the CDR3: TGCGCCAGCAGCCACGACCCCACGGAGACCCAGTACTTC. Protein product: CASSHDPTETQYF.